This T cell receptor beta chain is from a study of blood T cell repertoires in COVID-19. Authors' methods: By means of reference gene primer amplification, nucleated cell counts were estimated. Generated by immunoSEQ multiplex PCR, the TCRdb table keeps only in-frame clones and is missing some. The V and J calls and clone size were taken over from that table, and D and trimming were inferred from the DNA. The sample contains under 200,000 clones, about 83% of which appear only once. Sequencing used peripheral blood. This receptor was obtained from a man in his fifties or sixties with acute or convalescent COVID-19.

The CDR3 DNA reads as TGTGCCAGCTCACCACCGGGAGGGTTTTCGTACGAGCAGTACTTC. Its translation: CASSPPGGFSYEQYF. This chain connects TRBV18 to TRBJ2-7; 7 positions agree with TRBD2. V was pared by 0 bases and J by 4 bases, with 6 bases of the junction left unmatched. CDR3 size: 15 residues. Germline V gene lookup returns CDR1 KGHSH and CDR2 LQKENI.